What follows are 5 T cell receptor beta chains derived from one specimen sequenced in a study of control samples from healthy donors and cancer patients. Using immunoSEQ multiplex PCR, the repertoire was profiled, and TCRdb retains in-frame clones only, with some absent. Among about 75,000 clones listed, 90% to 95% were seen once. The specimen sequenced was blood. The receptor source for this set is a woman in her forties in good health.

The genes are TRBV4-3 and TRBJ1-2; D is unresolved. CDR3 length: 15 residues. CDR1 and CDR2 from the germline V gene are LGHNA and YSLEER. V was trimmed by 0 bases and J by 2 bases, leaving 10 bases between them. DNA of the CDR3: TGCGCCAGCAGCCAAGATACGGGCAGCAACTATGGCTACACCTTC. Protein: CASSQDTGSNYGYTF.

The chain employs TRBV7-2 and TRBJ2-3; D gene unclear. This CDR3 spans 12 amino acids. The V gene's germline CDR1 is SGHTA and CDR2 FQGNSA. The germline V and J ends were trimmed by 1 base and 5 bases, with 4 bases remaining between them. CDR3 sequence: CASSLGRDTQYF. In DNA form, the CDR3 reads TGTGCCAGCAGCTTAGGACGAGATACGCAGTATTTT.

This clone came up once. This chain links TRBV30 with TRBJ2-1; D gene uncertain. Germline V gene sequence: CDR1 GTSNPN, CDR2 SVGIG (reference sequence). V was pared by 4 bases and J by 5 bases, with 15 bases between. The CDR3 totals 14 residues. The DNA for the CDR3 is TGTGCCTGGACCCCTTCGGCGTCCAACAATGAGCAGTTCTTC. Encoded protein: CAWTPSASNNEQFF. Variable domain in full (rest from reference TRBV30 and TRBJ2-1): SQTIHQWPATLVQPVGSPLSLECTVEGTSNPNLYWYRQAAGRGLQLLFYSVGIGQISSEVPQNLSASRPQDRQFILSSKKLLLSDSGFYLCAWTPSASNNEQFFGPGTRLTVL.

The chain couples TRBV2 to TRBJ1-1, with a weak D call TRBD1 (6 bases). With 6 bases removed from V and 1 base from J, the gap between germline ends came to 15 bases. This CDR3 spans 15 amino acids. Per the germline V gene, CDR1 is SNHLY and CDR2 is FYNNEI. CDR3: CASRPPPTGNTEAFF. Written as DNA, the CDR3 is TGTGCCAGCAGACCACCCCCGACAGGGAACACTGAAGCTTTCTTT.

The J gene is TRBJ1-6, the V gene TRBV6-5; D ambiguous. Germline-derived CDR1 and CDR2 are MNHEY and SVGAGI. V shed 6 bases and J shed 3 bases, with 12 bases lying between them. This CDR3 region has 15 residues. The CDR3 spells CASRAGGGYNSPLHF. The CDR3 DNA sequence: TGTGCCAGCAGAGCCGGCGGCGGCTATAATTCACCCCTCCACTTT.